A single sample is the source of the 8 T cell receptor beta chains below, sequenced in a study of T cells in Graves' hyperthyroidism and ophthalmopathy. RNA transcripts provided the source from which TCR beta CDR3 regions were amplified. The HTBI primer set was used in a first-round RT-PCR of the TCR CDR3. TCRdb redid the calling of the multiplex PCR reads with MiXCR, one entry per CDR3 protein. The sample includes about 290,000 distinct CDR3 sequences, nearly 15% of them seen just once. The material sequenced was blood. The receptors derive from a woman between 45 and 60 years old with Graves' hyperthyroidism that later progressed to Graves' ophthalmopathy.

The sample holds many counts of this clonotype. The chain couples TRBV28 to TRBJ1-5, with 7 bases lining up with TRBD1. The CDR3 runs to 14 residues. Germline loops: CDR1 MDHEN, CDR2 SYDVKM. The V gene end was trimmed by 6 bases and the J gene end by 3 bases; junction bases not matched to a gene: 5. The CDR3 DNA is TGTGCCAGCAGCATAGACAGGGACAATCAGCCCCAGCATTTT. Translated: CASSIDRDNQPQHF. The full variable domain, its missing parts supplied by reference TRBV28 and TRBJ1-5, is DVKVTQSSRYLVKRTGEKVFLECVQDMDHENMFWYRQDPGLGLRLIYFSYDVKMKEKGDIPEGYSVSREKKERFSLILESASTNQTSMYLCASSIDRDNQPQHFGDGTRLSIL.

This clonotype was counted only a few times. CDR3 sequence: CASSQLTGRITEAFF. CDR3 bases: TGTGCCAGCAGCCAACTGACAGGGAGGATCACTGAAGCTTTCTTT. The chain carries TRBV7-6 and TRBJ1-1; 7 bases are a match to TRBD1. The CDR3 is made up of 15 amino acids. With V trimmed by 5 bases and J by 4 bases, 10 bases remained unmatched. Germline V gives CDR1 SGHVS, CDR2 FNYEAQ.

The chain uses TRBV3-1 and TRBJ1-2; tentative D call: TRBD1 (5 bases). The CDR3 covers 17 residues. Germline lookup yields CDR1 LGHDT and CDR2 YNNKEL (reference sequence). V was cut by 0 bases and J by 8 bases, with 22 bases left in between. Here the CDR3 reads CASSQDWGTGPRRGYTF. The CDR3 bases are TGTGCCAGCAGCCAAGATTGGGGGACGGGGCCCCGGAGGGGCTACACCTTC.

This clonotype was seen many times. The CDR3 spells CASSSERRRGWANEKLFF. The CDR3, as DNA: TGTGCCAGCAGCTCGGAAAGACGCAGGGGATGGGCTAATGAAAAACTGTTTTTT. J is TRBJ1-4 and V is TRBV11-2, with D tentatively TRBD1 (6 bases). The CDR3 contains 18 residues. Trimming shortened V by 4 bases and J by 3 bases, and 21 bases separated the two germline ends. From germline, CDR1 is SGHAT and CDR2 FQNNGV.

This clonotype occurred many times. This chain connects TRBV18 to TRBJ1-4; D is unclear. Trimming stripped 6 bases from V and 5 bases from J, with 4 bases between. Germline V lookup: CDR1 KGHSH, CDR2 LQKENI. This CDR3 spans 11 amino acids. The CDR3 loop is CASSPNEKLFF. In DNA, the CDR3 is TGTGCCAGCTCGCCAAATGAAAAACTGTTTTTT.

The chain combines TRBV24-1 with TRBJ1-2; the D is unclear. V lost 3 bases, J lost 3 bases, and 4 bases lay in between. Germline lookup yields CDR1 KGHDR and CDR2 SFDVKD. CDR3 size: 12 residues. The DNA for the CDR3 is TGTGCCACCAGTGATGCAGACTATGGCTACACCTTC. This codes for CATSDADYGYTF.

The chain recombines TRBV20-1 with TRBJ1-1; D perhaps matches TRBD1 (5 bases). CDR3 length equals 13 residues. Looked up from germline, CDR1 is DFQATT and CDR2 is SNEGSKA (reference sequence). V was cut by 3 bases and J by 1 base, with 9 bases left in between. Written as DNA, the CDR3 is TGCAGTGCTAGTGTGGGGGGGAACACTGAAGCTTTCTTT. Translated: CSASVGGNTEAFF.

This clonotype was found many times. This chain connects TRBV13 to TRBJ2-3; 8 bases are a match to TRBD2. The CDR3 runs to 15 residues. Per germline, CDR1 PRHDT and CDR2 FYEKMQ (reference sequence). V lost 5 bases, J lost 7 bases, and 11 bases stayed unmatched. The chain's CDR3 is CASSLTGTRGHTQYF. The CDR3 DNA sequence: TGTGCCAGCAGCCTTACCGGGACTAGAGGACATACGCAGTATTTT.